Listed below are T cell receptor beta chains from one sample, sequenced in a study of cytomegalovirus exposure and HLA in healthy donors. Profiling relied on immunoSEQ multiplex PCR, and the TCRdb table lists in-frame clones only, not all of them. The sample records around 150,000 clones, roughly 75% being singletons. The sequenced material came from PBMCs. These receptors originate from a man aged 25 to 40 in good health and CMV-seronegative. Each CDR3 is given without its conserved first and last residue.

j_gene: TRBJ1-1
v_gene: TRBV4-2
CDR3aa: ASSQTTGGYVPEAF

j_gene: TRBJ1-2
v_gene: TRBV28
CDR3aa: ATGQTNYGYP

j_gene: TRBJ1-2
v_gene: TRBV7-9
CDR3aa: ASGNQQGIYGYT

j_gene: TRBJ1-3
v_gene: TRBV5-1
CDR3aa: ASSFGTGGYVGAGNTIY

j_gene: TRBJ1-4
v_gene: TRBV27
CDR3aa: ASRRQGEGEKLF

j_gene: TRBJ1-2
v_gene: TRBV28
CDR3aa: ASSSGTGRSYT

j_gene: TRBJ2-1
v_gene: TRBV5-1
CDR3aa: ASSLGGSYNEQF

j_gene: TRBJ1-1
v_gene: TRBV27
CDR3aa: ASAYLRSGYNTEAF

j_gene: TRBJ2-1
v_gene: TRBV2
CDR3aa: ASRDSGGSYNEQF

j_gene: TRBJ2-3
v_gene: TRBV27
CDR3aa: ASKPGFQYTDTQY

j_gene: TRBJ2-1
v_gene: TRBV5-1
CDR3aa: ASSREEFSYNEQF

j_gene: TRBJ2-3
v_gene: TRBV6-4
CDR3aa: ASSRTGDTDTQY

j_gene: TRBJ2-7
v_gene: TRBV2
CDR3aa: ASSAILAGSYEQY

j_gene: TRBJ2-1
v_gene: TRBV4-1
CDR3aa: ASSQDAGEYNEQF

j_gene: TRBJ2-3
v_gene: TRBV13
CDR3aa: ASSLRLAGTSTDTQY

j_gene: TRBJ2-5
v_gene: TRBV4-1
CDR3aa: ASSQDKLGETQY

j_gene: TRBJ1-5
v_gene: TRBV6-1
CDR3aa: ASSVQGDSNQPQH

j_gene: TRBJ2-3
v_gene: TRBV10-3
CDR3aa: AISESRGLSTDTQY

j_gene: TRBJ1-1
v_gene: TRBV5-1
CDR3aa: ASSLNGPRSGEAF

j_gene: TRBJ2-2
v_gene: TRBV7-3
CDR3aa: ASSSDSGMNTGELF

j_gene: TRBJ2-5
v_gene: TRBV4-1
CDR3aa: ASSQLGTTKLETQY

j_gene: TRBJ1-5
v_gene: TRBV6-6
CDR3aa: ASSYLASRNQPQH

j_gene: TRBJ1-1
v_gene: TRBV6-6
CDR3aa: ASTNLGQGSTEAF